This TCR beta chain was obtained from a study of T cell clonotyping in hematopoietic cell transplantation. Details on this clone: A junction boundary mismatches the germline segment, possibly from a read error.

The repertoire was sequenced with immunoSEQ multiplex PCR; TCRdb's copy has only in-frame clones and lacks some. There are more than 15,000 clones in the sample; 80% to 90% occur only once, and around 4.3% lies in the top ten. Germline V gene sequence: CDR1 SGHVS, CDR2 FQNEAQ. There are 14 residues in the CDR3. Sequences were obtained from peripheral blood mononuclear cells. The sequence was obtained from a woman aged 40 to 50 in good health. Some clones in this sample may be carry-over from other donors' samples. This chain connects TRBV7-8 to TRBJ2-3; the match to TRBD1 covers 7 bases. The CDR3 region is CASSSLAIGGTTGF. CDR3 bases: TGTGCCAGCAGCTCTTTAGCTATCGGCGGTACGACAGGGTTT.